The present entry profiles one TCR beta chain with its context. What antigen it recognizes has not been identified. Base qualities are missing; no much larger clone stands one base away. The sample belongs to a study of T-cell memory formation after mild COVID-19 (dated by TCRdb to the early 2020s). About the full investigation: TCR sequence clusters from the two donors were largely donor specific. Longitudinal TCRalpha and TCRbeta repertoire sequencing tracked T-cell clones expanding and contracting after mild COVID-19 in two donors. Two young, previously healthy adult volunteers made up the cohort, one male and one female.

Results and caveats for the whole study, not just this receptor: Some responding clones were detected in pre-infection memory, which suggested that pre-existing cross-reactive memory T cells had joined the SARS-CoV-2 response. Balanced CD4/CD8 phenotypes were observed for clones contracting from day 15 to 85, whereas a bias towards CD4+ was observed for a second wave of clones expanding from day 15 to 37. Only a couple of mild cases were covered by the study, and larger cohorts that include severe cases with pre-infection samples were considered necessary. Whether the second-wave clones peaking on day 37 were SARS-CoV-2 specific was not confirmed. Contracting CD4+ clones were found mainly in CM and EM memory subsets, while CD8+ clones were enriched in EMRA.

Ficoll-Paque density gradient centrifugation was the method used to isolate PBMCs. The run used an Illumina NovaSeq 6000. TCRalpha and TCRbeta cDNA libraries were constructed by 5'RACE with constant-segment primers, with sample barcodes and unique molecular identifiers being introduced. Trizol reagent was used to extract RNA from every sample. Amplification of the libraries took two PCR steps, and the second step added a second sample barcode plus Illumina TruSeq adapters. Libraries were sequenced on an Illumina NovaSeq with 2 x 150 bp paired-end reads. On the study's bioinformatics: Reads were demultiplexed and collapsed into UMI-guided consensus sequences with migec v1.2.7. With mixcr v2.1.11, UMI consensuses were aligned to TRA and TRB V and J templates and assembled into clonotypes. Clonotypes were classified as expanded or contracted when called significant by both edgeR and NoisET, with noise models trained on biological replicates. For edgeR calls, the cutoffs were a false discovery rate-adjusted p below 0.01 and a log2 fold-change threshold of 1. As an exploratory analysis of dynamics, max-normalized trajectories of the 1000 most abundant clonotypes were examined by PCA with hierarchical clustering. Separately sequenced CD4+ and CD8+ repertoires were used to assign a CD4 or CD8 phenotype to each responding clone. In TCRdb, the public reads were trimmed at Q25 with fastp and aligned with MiXCR, with productive beta chains retained. Rows are combined by CDR3 protein, so each entry shows the most common genes and DNA. Clone size and V and J calls follow TCRdb, not the original study. This sample holds 250,000 or so distinct CDR3 sequences; around 10% were observed only once. Together, the top ten hold under 25% of the sample.

Trimming at the junction amounts to 7 bases on V and 3 bases on J, and the germline ends lie 24 bases apart. CDR1 and CDR2, per the germline V gene (reference sequence), are PRHDT and FYEKMQ. From its cysteine to its phenylalanine, the CDR3 spans 17 amino acids. Just the 51-base CDR3 DNA is kept, in frame starting at base 1. The sequence came from a man between 18 and 29 years old who had mild COVID-19 (a few samples of this study predate the infection). The sample titles of this study are shuffled in the database, so cell type and time point are left out; the donor was told from shared clones. Material for sequencing was PBMCs or a T cell subset sorted from them (not recorded which). This receptor chain uses TRBV13 and TRBJ1-2, with the D gene too uncertain to name. The CDR3 here reads CASTSPRVTARDYGYTF. In nucleotide form, the sequence is TGTGCCAGCACGTCCCCCCGGGTCACAGCGCGGGACTATGGCTACACCTTC.